Each of the 30 T cell receptor beta chains below was sequenced from the same sample in a study of CD8+ T cells in alopecia areata. Following extraction, RNA underwent reverse transcription to cDNA, which served as the sequencing template. TCRdb's table, derived via immunoSEQ multiplex PCR, lists solely in-frame clones and lacks some. This sample has 65,000 to 70,000 clones, with under 75% found just once. The sample in question was CD8+ T cells sorted from blood, obtained at week 0. These TCRs come from a human donor with alopecia areata.

V usage is TRBV10-2 and J usage is TRBJ2-7, with D uncertain. Germline V gene sequence: CDR1 WSHSY, CDR2 SAAADI. CDR3 size: 13 residues. Trimming shortened V by 0 bases and J by 3 bases, and 6 bases separated the two germline ends. The CDR3: CASSESLRYEQYF. The CDR3, as DNA: TGCGCCAGCAGTGAGTCACTTCGCTACGAGCAGTACTTC.

The table lists this clone with a few counts. The V call is TRBV25-1, the J call TRBJ2-1; D gene ambiguous. The CDR3 is 11 residues long. Per germline, CDR1 MGHDK and CDR2 SYGVNS. Trimming stripped 8 bases from V and 4 bases from J, with 6 bases between. CDR3 sequence: CASVGYNEQFF. The CDR3 DNA reads as TGTGCCAGCGTCGGGTACAATGAGCAGTTCTTC.

This clone was picked up one time. The gene calls are TRBV7-8 and TRBJ2-7; D is unresolved. Germline V CDR1 and CDR2: SGHVS, FQNEAQ. The CDR3 is made up of 12 amino acids. V gave up 1 base and J gave up 5 bases, with 6 bases separating them. CDR3 loop: CASSLGAHEQYF. CDR3 coding DNA: TGTGCCAGCAGCTTAGGAGCACACGAGCAGTACTTC.

This clone showed up just once. The chain couples TRBV4-1 to TRBJ2-2, with D possibly being TRBD1 (6 bases). The CDR3 consists of 17 residues. Looked up from germline, CDR1 is MGHRA and CDR2 is YSYEKL. Deletions cut 3 bases from V and 6 bases from J, with 20 bases between. The CDR3 DNA sequence: TGCGCCAGCAGCCAGAGTGGGGGCCCCACTTACGCCGGGGAGCTGTTTTTT. This translates into CASSQSGGPTYAGELFF.

The chain carries TRBV4-2 and TRBJ2-7; 8 nucleotides align to TRBD1. J lost 1 base, V lost 5 bases, and 7 bases had no gene match. This CDR3 contains 15 residues. The V gene's germline CDR1 is LGHNA and CDR2 YNFKEQ. The CDR3 DNA reads as TGTGCCAGCAGCTCGGGACAGGCAATTTCCTACGAGCAGTACTTC. Its translation: CASSSGQAISYEQYF.

This clone was observed a handful of times. The chain links TRBV29-1 to TRBJ1-2; 7 bases are a match to TRBD1. CDR3 length equals 12 residues. Germline loops: CDR1 SQVTM, CDR2 ANQGSEA. Losses at the gene ends were 6 bases for V and 4 bases for J; bases not matched to a gene: 5. CDR3 amino acids: CSVWDSSYGYTF. In nucleotides, the CDR3 is TGCAGCGTGTGGGACAGTTCCTATGGCTACACCTTC.

This clone turned up a few times. This sequence joins TRBV29-1 and TRBJ2-3; maybe TRBD1 (6 bases). With 6 bases removed from V and 4 bases from J, the gap between germline ends came to 14 bases. The CDR3 has 13 amino acids. Germline CDR1 is SQVTM and CDR2 is ANQGSEA. The CDR3 reads CSVNADSPDTQYF. The CDR3 DNA sequence: TGCAGCGTAAACGCGGACAGTCCAGATACGCAGTATTTT.

The CDR3 protein is CASSLVGGYEQYF. The CDR3 coding sequence is TGTGCCAGCAGCTTGGTTGGGGGCTACGAGCAGTACTTC. The rearrangement links TRBV5-6 to TRBJ2-7; possibly TRBD1 or TRBD2 for D (5 bases each). The CDR3 runs to 13 residues. Trimming took off 0 bases at V and 3 bases at J, with 7 bases between the two ends. CDR1 SGHDT and CDR2 YYEEEE come from the germline V gene.

The chain couples TRBV4-1 to TRBJ2-7; 11 bases agree with TRBD2. The CDR3 contains 14 residues. V was clipped by 3 bases and J by 2 bases; unmatched bases: 0. Germline values: CDR1 MGHRA, CDR2 YSYEKL. As DNA, the CDR3 is TGCGCCAGCAGCCATAGCGGGAGGGCCTACGAGCAGTACTTC. It encodes CASSHSGRAYEQYF.

The chain couples TRBV27 to TRBJ1-2; D might be TRBD1 (6 bases). The CDR3 totals 15 residues. The ends were cut back, 5 bases at V and 0 bases at J, with 13 bases in the middle. Germline-derived CDR1 and CDR2 are MNHEY and SMNVEV (reference sequence). CDR3 region: CASSARQVSNYGYTF. The CDR3 DNA sequence: TGTGCCAGCAGTGCACGACAGGTTTCTAACTATGGCTACACCTTC.

This clone turned up a few times. The V gene is TRBV6-5, the J gene TRBJ2-3, with D perhaps TRBD1 or TRBD2 (5 bases each). V was cut by 11 bases and J by 0 bases, with 15 bases left in between. The germline V gene has CDR1 MNHEY and CDR2 SVGAGI. The CDR3 is 14 residues long. The CDR3 DNA is TGTGCCGCTCGGGACCCCCTTAGCACAGATACGCAGTATTTT. Encoded protein: CAARDPLSTDTQYF.

V usage is TRBV5-6 and J usage is TRBJ1-6, with D possibly matching TRBD1 (6 bases). CDR1 and CDR2 from the germline V gene are SGHDT and YYEEEE. The CDR3 runs 18 residues. Trimming shortened V by 0 bases and J by 6 bases, and 19 bases separated the two germline ends. The CDR3 reads CASSLGGTNRVFNSPLHF. For the CDR3, the DNA is TGTGCCAGCAGCTTGGGGGGCACGAACAGGGTGTTTAATTCACCCCTCCACTTT.

The V call is TRBV29-1, the J call TRBJ2-2, with no clear D. The CDR3 loop spans 15 amino acids. V gave up 1 base and J gave up 9 bases, with 18 bases separating them. In germline, CDR1 is SQVTM, CDR2 ANQGSEA. DNA for the CDR3: TGCAGCGTTGAAGGTAGCCACTCCTCTAGGCGGGAGCTGTTTTTT. It translates to CSVEGSHSSRRELFF.

This chain links TRBV2 with TRBJ1-2; no clear D gene. Germline CDR1 SNHLY, CDR2 FYNNEI. This CDR3 has 12 residues. Trimming pared 2 bases from V and 4 bases from J, leaving 5 bases between. CDR3 sequence (DNA): TGTGCCAGCAGTGAATTTAGCTATGGCTACACCTTC. It is translated as CASSEFSYGYTF.

This clone was picked up a small number of times. The chain uses TRBV27 and TRBJ2-1; D uncertain. The CDR3 contains 12 residues. V lost 6 bases, J lost 7 bases, and 10 bases lay in between. Germline V gene data show CDR1 as MNHEY and CDR2 as SMNVEV (reference sequence). The CDR3 nucleotides are TGTGCCAGCAGCCCCGGTAGGAATGAGCAGTTCTTC. It translates to CASSPGRNEQFF.

This chain uses TRBV27 with TRBJ1-2, with 10 bases lining up with TRBD1. With 6 bases clipped from V and 6 bases from J, the junction kept 13 bases outside the gene matches. The CDR3 extends over 16 amino acids. Germline V gives CDR1 MNHEY, CDR2 SMNVEV (reference sequence). The CDR3 nucleotides are TGTGCCAGCAGCGAAATTTCCGGGACAGGGGCGGATGGCTACACCTTC. Its protein is CASSEISGTGADGYTF.

The chain links TRBV7-9 to TRBJ1-1; TRBD1 agrees at 12 bases. Trimming cost V 1 base and J 8 bases; bases outside gene matches: 5. The CDR3 contains 15 residues. The germline CDR1 and CDR2 sequences are SEHNR and FQNEAQ (reference sequence). The CDR3, as DNA: TGTGCCAGCAGCTTAGTAATTGGGACAGGGGGCGAAGCTTTCTTT. Its protein product is CASSLVIGTGGEAFF. Full variable domain (remainder filled in from reference TRBV7-9 and TRBJ1-1): DTGVSQNPRHKITKRGQNVTFRCDPISEHNRLYWYRQTLGQGPEFLTYFQNEAQLEKSRLLSDRFSAERPKGSFSTLEIQRTEQGDSAMYLCASSLVIGTGGEAFFGQGTRLTVV.

This chain connects TRBV30 to TRBJ1-5; 11 positions agree with TRBD1. V was pared by 0 bases and J by 10 bases, with 5 bases of the junction left unmatched. CDR1 and CDR2 from the germline V gene are GTSNPN and SVGIG (reference sequence). CDR3 length: 14 residues. The CDR3 reads CAWSVGTGGDPQHF. Written as DNA, the CDR3 is TGTGCCTGGAGTGTAGGGACAGGGGGGGACCCCCAGCATTTT.

This chain uses TRBV10-3 with TRBJ1-2, with unresolved D. V gave up 9 bases and J gave up 5 bases, with 19 bases separating them. Germline assignment: CDR1 ENHRY and CDR2 SYGVKD. This CDR3 spans 14 amino acids. This chain's CDR3 is CAMRESNTSYGYTF. The CDR3 DNA sequence: TGTGCCATGAGGGAGTCCAATACCTCTTATGGCTACACCTTC.

The V and J genes are TRBV5-4 and TRBJ2-5, with D unclear. Germline assignment: CDR1 SGHNT and CDR2 YYREEE (reference sequence). The germline V and J ends were trimmed by 2 bases and 5 bases, with 10 bases remaining between them. The CDR3 runs to 13 residues. CDR3 coding DNA: TGTGCCAGCAGCTTTCCTCTCGGGGAGACCCAGTACTTC. This sequence encodes CASSFPLGETQYF.

J is TRBJ2-1 and V is TRBV13, with D possibly being TRBD2 (5 bases). Trimming took 1 base from V and 10 from J, leaving 14 bases between them. Germline CDR1 is PRHDT and CDR2 is FYEKMQ (reference sequence). There are 14 residues in the CDR3. The CDR3 DNA follows: TGTGCCAGCAGCTTAGCACTTGGGAGTGGGGAGCAGTTCTTC. Amino acids: CASSLALGSGEQFF. Complete variable domain (other parts from reference TRBV13 and TRBJ2-1): AAGVIQSPRHLIKEKRETATLKCYPIPRHDTVYWYQQGPGQDPQFLISFYEKMQSDKGSIPDRFSAQQFSDYHSELNMSSLELGDSALYFCASSLALGSGEQFFGPGTRLTVL.

This clone was seen more than once but under ten times. CDR3 nucleotide sequence: TGCAGCGTTGAAGATCGGTTATTAAGCCCGGGGGGGCTGTGGACCCAGTACTTC. This gives the protein CSVEDRLLSPGGLWTQYF. This sequence joins TRBV29-1 and TRBJ2-5; 8 positions agree with TRBD2. With 0 bases clipped from V and 7 bases from J, the junction kept 19 bases outside the gene matches. Germline V gene sequence: CDR1 SQVTM, CDR2 ANQGSEA. This CDR3 is 18 amino acids long.

This sequence joins TRBV29-1 and TRBJ2-3, with 7 positions matching TRBD2. The CDR3 spans 15 residues. Trimming at V came to 4 bases and at J to 0 bases, leaving 7 bases not matched to a gene. Germline V CDR1 and CDR2: SQVTM, ANQGSEA. CDR3 sequence reads: CSVVPVGRSTDTQYF. The CDR3, as DNA: TGCAGCGTTGTGCCGGTCGGGAGGAGCACAGATACGCAGTATTTT.

This clone was detected a few times. The chain carries TRBV27 and TRBJ2-1; 7 bases agree with TRBD2. The CDR3 spans 14 residues. CDR1 MNHEY and CDR2 SMNVEV come from the germline V gene (reference sequence). With 8 bases clipped from V and 6 bases from J, the junction kept 10 bases outside the gene matches. CDR3 sequence reads: CASAAGATANEQFF. CDR3 nucleotide sequence: TGTGCCAGCGCGGCGGGAGCAACAGCCAATGAGCAGTTCTTC.

The genes are TRBV5-1 and TRBJ1-1, with unresolved D. CDR1 is SGHRS and CDR2 is YFSETQ in the germline V gene. CDR3 size: 15 residues. Trimming took 3 bases from V and 4 from J, leaving 16 bases between them. DNA for the CDR3: TGCGCCAGCAGCTCTGGTCTCCGTGCCCCCACTGAAGCTTTCTTT. Protein: CASSSGLRAPTEAFF.

On this clone itself: Other DNA sequences in the sample encode the same CDR3. The chain employs TRBV27 and TRBJ2-7; 8 bases line up with TRBD2. Germline V gives CDR1 MNHEY, CDR2 SMNVEV (reference sequence). After removal of 5 bases from V and 2 bases from J, the junction contained 5 bases not matched to a gene. This CDR3 region has 14 residues. Here the CDR3 reads CASSPSGSTYEQYF. The CDR3 DNA follows: TGTGCCAGCAGTCCGAGCGGGAGTACCTACGAGCAGTACTTC.

The chain links TRBV13 to TRBJ2-5; TRBD2 matches 8 bases. V was clipped by 5 bases and J by 2 bases; unmatched bases: 4. The germline CDR1 and CDR2 sequences are PRHDT and FYEKMQ (reference sequence). The CDR3 has 14 residues. The CDR3 loop is CASSTTSGQETQYF. In DNA form, the CDR3 reads TGTGCCAGCAGCACTACTAGCGGACAAGAGACCCAGTACTTC.

The chain couples TRBV5-1 to TRBJ2-1; 9 nucleotides align to TRBD2. Per the germline V gene, CDR1 is SGHRS and CDR2 is YFSETQ. Trimming removed 4 bases from V and 6 bases from J; junction bases left unmatched: 14. There are 17 residues in the CDR3. The CDR3: CASSTSRDGTSLNEQFF. Here the CDR3 DNA reads TGCGCCAGCAGCACATCGAGAGACGGGACTAGCCTCAATGAGCAGTTCTTC. The full variable domain, its missing parts supplied by reference TRBV5-1 and TRBJ2-1, is KAGVTQTPRYLIKTRGQQVTLSCSPISGHRSVSWYQQTPGQGLQFLFEYFSETQRNKGNFPGRFSGRQFSNSRSEMNVSTLELGDSALYLCASSTSRDGTSLNEQFFGPGTRLTVL.

CDR3 sequence (DNA): TGTGCCAGCAGTTTATCTCGCGGCTACGAGCAGTACTTC. Translated, it gives CASSLSRGYEQYF. The V gene is TRBV27, the J gene TRBJ2-7; D remains unclear. The V and J ends lost 0 bases and 3 bases respectively, with 6 bases between them. This CDR3 has 13 amino acids. In germline, CDR1 is MNHEY, CDR2 SMNVEV (reference sequence).

J is TRBJ2-3 and V is TRBV7-2, with TRBD2 identical over 9 bases. The germline V gene encodes CDR1 SGHTA and CDR2 FQGNSA. The V gene end was trimmed by 1 base and the J gene end by 4 bases; junction bases not matched to a gene: 6. This CDR3 is 16 amino acids long. The CDR3 loop is CASSLEAGGVADTQYF. Here the CDR3 DNA reads TGTGCCAGCAGCTTAGAGGCGGGAGGGGTTGCAGATACGCAGTATTTT.